Reported below is one T cell receptor beta chain. These data are taken from a study of T cell responses to AZD1222 COVID-19 vaccine. Study information: Some second doses came at about 4 weeks and others at about 12 weeks; these were pooled.

The CDR3 is 13 amino acids. The V and J ends lost 5 bases and 5 bases, in that order; junction bases with no gene match: 5. Per germline, CDR1 SGHNT and CDR2 YYREEE (reference sequence). The protocol was immunoSEQ multiplex PCR, while the TCRdb copy is restricted to in-frame clones and leaves out a portion. The repertoire has approximately 140,000 clones, roughly 92% of them found once; the top ten carry roughly 1.3%. The specimen comprised peripheral blood, sampled on day 0 of AZD1222 vaccination. This receptor was identified in an adult in good health. This rearrangement joins TRBV5-4 to TRBJ2-5; 8 positions agree with TRBD1. The CDR3 here is CASRRTGRETQYF. The DNA for the CDR3 is TGTGCCAGCAGACGGACAGGGAGGGAGACCCAGTACTTC.